This TCR beta chain was retrieved from a study of T cell repertoires in cytomegalovirus infection. Study outcomes and limitations: Predominance within the ex vivo response was attributable to HLA-C-restricted CMV-specific TCR beta clonotypes.

A single record per CDR3 protein comes from TCRdb applying MiXCR to the reads. The sample holds roughly 800,000 distinct CDR3 sequences; almost 30% are singletons and the top ten take 10% to 15%. On this clonotype itself: What it recognizes is unknown.

The source is a human donor in good health (CMV status not recorded). Some clones in this sample may be carry-over from other donors' samples. Here the sequenced sample was cultured CD8+ T cells from PBMCs, taken from culture after CMV antigen stimulation.

DNA for the CDR3: TGTGCTAGTCAAGTCTTAGAGACCCAGTACTTC. It codes for CASQVLETQYF. The chain recombines TRBV12-5 with TRBJ2-5; the D is unclear. Trimming removed 8 bases from V and 4 bases from J, with 8 bases in between. Germline CDR1 is LGHNT and CDR2 is FRNRAP. This CDR3 is 11 amino acids long.